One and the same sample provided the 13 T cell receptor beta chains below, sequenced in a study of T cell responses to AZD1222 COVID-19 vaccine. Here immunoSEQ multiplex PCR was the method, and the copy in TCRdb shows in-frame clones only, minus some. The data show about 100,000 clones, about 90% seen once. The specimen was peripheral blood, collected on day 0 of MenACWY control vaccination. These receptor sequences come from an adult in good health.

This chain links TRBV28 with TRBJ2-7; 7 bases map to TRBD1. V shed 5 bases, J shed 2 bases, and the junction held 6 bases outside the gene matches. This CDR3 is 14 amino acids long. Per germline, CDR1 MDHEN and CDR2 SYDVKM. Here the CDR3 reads CASSPGTVTYEQYF. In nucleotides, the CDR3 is TGTGCCAGCAGTCCCGGGACAGTCACCTACGAGCAGTACTTC. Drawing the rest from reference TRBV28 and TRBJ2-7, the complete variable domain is DVKVTQSSRYLVKRTGEKVFLECVQDMDHENMFWYRQDPGLGLRLIYFSYDVKMKEKGDIPEGYSVSREKKERFSLILESASTNQTSMYLCASSPGTVTYEQYFGPGTRLTVT.

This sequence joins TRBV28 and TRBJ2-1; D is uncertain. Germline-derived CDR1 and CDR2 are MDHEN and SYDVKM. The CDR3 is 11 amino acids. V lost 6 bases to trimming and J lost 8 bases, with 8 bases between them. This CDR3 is CASRRRDEQFF. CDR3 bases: TGTGCCAGCAGACGAAGGGATGAGCAGTTCTTC.

The CDR3 loop reads CASSLNGVENTIYF. DNA for the CDR3: TGTGCCAGCAGCTTAAATGGGGTGGAAAACACCATATATTTT. The gene calls are TRBV7-2 and TRBJ1-3; unclear D gene. V was pared by 2 bases and J by 6 bases, with 11 bases between. Germline V gene data show CDR1 as SGHTA and CDR2 as FQGNSA. The CDR3 consists of 14 residues.

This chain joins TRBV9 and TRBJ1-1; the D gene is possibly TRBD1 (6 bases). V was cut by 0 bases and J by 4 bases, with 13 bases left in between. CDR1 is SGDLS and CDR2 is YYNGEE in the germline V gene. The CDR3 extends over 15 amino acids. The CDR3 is CASSVDILTGTEAFF. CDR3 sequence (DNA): TGTGCCAGCAGCGTAGACATACTGACAGGCACTGAAGCTTTCTTT.

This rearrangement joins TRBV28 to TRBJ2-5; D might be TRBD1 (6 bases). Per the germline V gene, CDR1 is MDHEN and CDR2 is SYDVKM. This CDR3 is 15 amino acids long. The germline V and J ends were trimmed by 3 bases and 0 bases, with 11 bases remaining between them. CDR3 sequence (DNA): TGTGCCAGCAGTTTTGCAGGACAGAACCAAGAGACCCAGTACTTC. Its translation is CASSFAGQNQETQYF.

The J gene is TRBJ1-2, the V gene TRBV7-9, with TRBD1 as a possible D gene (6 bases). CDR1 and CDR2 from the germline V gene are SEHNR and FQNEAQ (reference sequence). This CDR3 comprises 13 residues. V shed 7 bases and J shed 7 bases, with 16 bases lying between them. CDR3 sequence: CASTNRVESGYTF. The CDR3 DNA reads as TGTGCCAGCACCAACAGGGTGGAGAGTGGCTACACCTTC.

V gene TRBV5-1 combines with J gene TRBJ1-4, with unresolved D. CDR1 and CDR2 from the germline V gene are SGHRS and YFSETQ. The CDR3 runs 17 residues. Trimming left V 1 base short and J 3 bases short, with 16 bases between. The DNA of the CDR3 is TGCGCCAGCAGCTTGTATTCGCGGAGGCAGGCTAATGAAAAACTGTTTTTT. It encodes CASSLYSRRQANEKLFF.

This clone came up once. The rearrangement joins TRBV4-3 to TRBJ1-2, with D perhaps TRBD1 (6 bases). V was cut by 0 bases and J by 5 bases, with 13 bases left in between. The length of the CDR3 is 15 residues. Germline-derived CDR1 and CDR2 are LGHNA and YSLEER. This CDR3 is CASSQDAGAGYGYTF. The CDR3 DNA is TGCGCCAGCAGCCAAGATGCAGGGGCAGGGTATGGCTACACCTTC.

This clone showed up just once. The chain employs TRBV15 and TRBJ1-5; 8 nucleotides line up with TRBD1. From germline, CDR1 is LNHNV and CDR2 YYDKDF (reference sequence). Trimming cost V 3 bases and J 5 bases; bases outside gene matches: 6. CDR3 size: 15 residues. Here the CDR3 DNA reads TGTGCCACCAGCAGTCTGGGACAGGCTCATCAGCCCCAGCATTTT. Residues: CATSSLGQAHQPQHF.

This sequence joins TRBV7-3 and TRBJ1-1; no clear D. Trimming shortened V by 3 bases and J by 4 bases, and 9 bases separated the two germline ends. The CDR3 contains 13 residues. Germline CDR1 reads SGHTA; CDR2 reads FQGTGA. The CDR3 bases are TGTGCCAGCAGCTTCCAGAGGTCCACTGAAGCTTTCTTT. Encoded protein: CASSFQRSTEAFF. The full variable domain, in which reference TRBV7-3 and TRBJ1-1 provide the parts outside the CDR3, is GAGVSQTPSNKVTEKGKYVELRCDPISGHTALYWYRQSLGQGPEFLIYFQGTGAADDSGLPNDRFFAVRPEGSVSTLKIQRTERGDSAVYLCASSFQRSTEAFFGQGTRLTVV.

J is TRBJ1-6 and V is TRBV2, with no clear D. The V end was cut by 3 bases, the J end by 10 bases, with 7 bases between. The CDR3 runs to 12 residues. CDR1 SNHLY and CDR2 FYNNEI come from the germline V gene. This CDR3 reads CASSDPISPLHF. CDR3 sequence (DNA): TGTGCCAGCAGTGACCCAATCTCACCCCTCCACTTT.

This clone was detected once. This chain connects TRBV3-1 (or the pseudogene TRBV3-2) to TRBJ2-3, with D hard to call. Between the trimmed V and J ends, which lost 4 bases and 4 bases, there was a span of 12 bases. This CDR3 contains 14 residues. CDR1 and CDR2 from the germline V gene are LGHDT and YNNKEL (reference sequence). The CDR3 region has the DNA TGTGCCAGCAGCCCCGGTAGGGCGGCAGATACGCAGTATTTT. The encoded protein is CASSPGRAADTQYF.

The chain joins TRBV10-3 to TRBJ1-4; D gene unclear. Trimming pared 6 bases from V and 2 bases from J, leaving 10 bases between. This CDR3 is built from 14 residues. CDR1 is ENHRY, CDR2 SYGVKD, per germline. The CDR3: CAISTTGTNEKLFF. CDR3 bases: TGTGCCATCAGCACCACGGGGACTAATGAAAAACTGTTTTTT.